Listed below are T cell receptor beta chains from one sample, sequenced in a study of beta chain features in type 1 diabetes. Method: immunoSEQ multiplex PCR; TCRdb's copy keeps in-frame clones and lacks some. The data hold about 370,000 clones, with less than 15% observed a single time. The sample comprised naive CD4+ T cells from blood. These receptors all come from a woman aged 18-35 years in good health. Each CDR3 is given with its conserved first and last residue. A D gene is named only where the DNA matches it firmly. Where a row states a size, it is once, few, many or the class of an expanded clone; other rows omit it.

cdr3_nt cdr3_aa clone_size j_call d_call cdr3_length v_call
TGTGCCAGCAGTGAACACGGTGTTGGGCTAGCTGGCTATGGCTACACCTTC CASSEHGVGLAGYGYTF . TRBJ1-2 . 17 TRBV2
TGTGCCCAGGGGTTGGACGAGCAGTACTTC CAQGLDEQYF . TRBJ2-7 . 10 TRBV30
TGCGCCAGCAGCCAAGTTGTGACAGAAATCTTCTATGGCTACACCTTC CASSQVVTEIFYGYTF few TRBJ1-2 . 16 TRBV4-1
TGTGCCAGCAGCCAGACTAGCGGGGCCCAAGAGACCCAGTACTTC CASSQTSGAQETQYF . TRBJ2-5 TRBD2 15 TRBV4-2
TGTGCCAGCAGCCTAGACAGCTATGGCTACACCTTC CASSLDSYGYTF few TRBJ1-2 . 12 TRBV7-9
TGCGCCAGCAGCCCCCAAGCGGGAGGGTACGAGCAGTACTTC CASSPQAGGYEQYF . TRBJ2-7 TRBD2 14 TRBV5-1
TGTGCCAGCAGCCGGAGGGCAGGGACCGGGGAGCTGTTTTTT CASSRRAGTGELFF . TRBJ2-2 . 14 TRBV7-7
TGTGCCAGCAGTTTAGCGGGGGGCCTGAACACTGAAGCTTTCTTT CASSLAGGLNTEAFF few TRBJ1-1 . 15 TRBV27
TGTGCCAGCAGCCTCCTCGGGACAGTCGGGGAGCTGTTTTTT CASSLLGTVGELFF few TRBJ2-2 TRBD1 14 TRBV5-8
TGCAGCGGAACGAAGGGGGTCGGCACCGGGGAGCTGTTTTTT CSGTKGVGTGELFF . TRBJ2-2 . 14 TRBV29-1
TGTGCCAGCACCCTTTGGACTAGCGGGAGTAATGAGCAGTTCTTC CASTLWTSGSNEQFF . TRBJ2-1 TRBD2 15 TRBV28
TGTGCCAGCAGCTTACCCGATACAGGACCCTACGAGCAGTACTTC CASSLPDTGPYEQYF . TRBJ2-7 . 15 TRBV13
TGTGCCAGCAGCTCCCCAGGACAGGGGGAATATGGCTACACCTTC CASSSPGQGEYGYTF . TRBJ1-2 TRBD1 15 TRBV7-8
TGCAGCGTTAGGGGACAGCGACAGAAGGCCCCCTACGAGCAGTACTTC CSVRGQRQKAPYEQYF . TRBJ2-7 TRBD1 16 TRBV29-1
TGTGCCAGCAGCCCCGCGCCGACTAGCGGGAGGGGAAGCGAGCAGTACTTC CASSPAPTSGRGSEQYF . TRBJ2-7 TRBD2 17 TRBV7-2
TGTGCCTGGAGTTCTGGCAACACCGGGGAGCTGTTTTTT CAWSSGNTGELFF few TRBJ2-2 . 13 TRBV30
TGTGCCAGCAGTGAGGGGGCTGGGGGCTACACCTTC CASSEGAGGYTF . TRBJ1-2 . 12 TRBV25-1
TGTGCCAGCAGCTTAGTAGTGCCCGAGCAGTACTTC CASSLVVPEQYF . TRBJ2-7 . 12 TRBV7-9
TGTGCCAGCAGCCCACAGGGGGCAGGGACCCAGTACTTC CASSPQGAGTQYF few TRBJ2-5 TRBD1 13 TRBV6-4
TGCGCCAGCAGCCAATACCAAATACAGGTTTATCCTGGGGCCAACGTCCTGACTTTC CASSQYQIQVYPGANVLTF few TRBJ2-6 . 19 TRBV4-1
TGCGCCAGCAGCTTGGCTTCTGGCACAGATACGCAGTATTTT CASSLASGTDTQYF few TRBJ2-3 . 14 TRBV5-1
TGCAGCGTTGAGGCAGGGGTCGCCCAAGAGACCCAGTACTTC CSVEAGVAQETQYF . TRBJ2-5 . 14 TRBV29-1
TGTGCCAGCAGTTATTCTAGGACCTACAATGAGCAGTTCTTC CASSYSRTYNEQFF . TRBJ2-1 . 14 TRBV6-5
TGTGCCAGCAGCCCGACTGTATCCTACGAGCAGTACTTC CASSPTVSYEQYF . TRBJ2-7 . 13 TRBV5-6
TGCGCCAGCAGCCTTGATACACCGACTCGGGGGACCCAGTACTTC CASSLDTPTRGTQYF . TRBJ2-5 . 15 TRBV5-1
TGTGCCAGCAGCTCCGGACAGGGGGCCTATGGCTACACCTTC CASSSGQGAYGYTF . TRBJ1-2 TRBD1 14 TRBV28
TGTGCCAGCAGCTTAGATCTCGCAGATACGCAGTATTTT CASSLDLADTQYF few TRBJ2-3 . 13 TRBV11-3
TGCGCCGCGGGGACTAGCGGCCAAGAGACCCAGTACTTC CAAGTSGQETQYF few TRBJ2-5 TRBD2 13 TRBV5-1
TGTGCCATCAGTGAGTCCGCTAGTCGCACAGATACGCAGTATTTT CAISESASRTDTQYF few TRBJ2-3 . 15 TRBV10-3
TGTGCCAGCAGCCAGGCCGGGGAGACCCAGTACTTC CASSQAGETQYF . TRBJ2-5 . 12 TRBV4-2
TGTGCCTGGAGTGTACAGGGTAACACTGAAGCTTTCTTT CAWSVQGNTEAFF few TRBJ1-1 . 13 TRBV30
TGTGCCAGCAGCCTTCGGGACGAGCAGTACTTC CASSLRDEQYF . TRBJ2-7 . 11 TRBV28
TGTGCCAGCAGCGTAGCGTCGAACACTGAAGCTTTCTTT CASSVASNTEAFF few TRBJ1-1 . 13 TRBV9
TGTGCCAGCAGCGTAGGCGGGACAGGGGTTGCCGAGACCCAGTACTTC CASSVGGTGVAETQYF few TRBJ2-5 TRBD1 16 TRBV9
TGCGCCAGCAGCTTGGGCTTCGAGAGAAATGAGCAGTTCTTC CASSLGFERNEQFF few TRBJ2-1 . 14 TRBV5-1
TGTGCCAGCAGGGGCGGACTAGCGGGGGGGCAAGAGACCCAGTACTTC CASRGGLAGGQETQYF . TRBJ2-5 TRBD2 16 TRBV7-2
TGTGCCAGCAGCTTAGGGGCAGGGCAGCCCTCTGGAAACACCATATATTTT CASSLGAGQPSGNTIYF few TRBJ1-3 . 17 TRBV7-9
TGTGCCAGCAGCTTAGGGCCCGGGATCTGGGGCTACACCTTC CASSLGPGIWGYTF few TRBJ1-2 . 14 TRBV7-2
TGTGCCAGCAGCTGTCGGGTCCAATGGTGGAGCAATCAGCCCCAGCATTTT CASSCRVQWWSNQPQHF . TRBJ1-5 . 17 TRBV7-6
TGTGCTAGTGCCCTATGGTACGAGCAGTACTTC CASALWYEQYF . TRBJ2-7 . 11 TRBV12-5
TGTGCCAGCAGTTCTCCTCAAGTGGGCGGCTACACCTTC CASSSPQVGGYTF . TRBJ1-2 . 13 TRBV28
TGTGCCAGCTCACCACCGGAAGGGGTCTGGGGAAATGAGCAGTTCTTC CASSPPEGVWGNEQFF . TRBJ2-1 . 16 TRBV18
TGCGCCAGCAGCCAAGAATACAGGTTGAACACCGGGGAGCTGTTTTTT CASSQEYRLNTGELFF . TRBJ2-2 . 16 TRBV4-3